This TCR beta chain was found in a study of beta chain features in type 1 diabetes. On the study more broadly: Sorted cell examination encompassed 85 million to 140 million cells across all samples.

CD4+ cells of the naive, central memory, regulatory and stem cell-like memory types were sorted via CD45RO/CCR7/CD25/CD127/CD95/CD27. Findings and caveats of the study: People with Type 1 diabetes carried modestly yet significantly shorter TCRB CDR3s in all four CD4+ subsets.

This clone occurred a few times. The antigen remains undetermined. The whole isolated RNA underwent reverse transcription, so sequencing captured expressed TCRB transcripts. The repertoire was sequenced with immunoSEQ multiplex PCR; TCRdb's copy has only in-frame clones and lacks some. Here the sample spans hundreds of thousands of clones, around an eighth being singletons. From germline, CDR1 is SGDLS and CDR2 YYNGEE. Deletions cut 4 bases from V and 0 bases from J, with 21 bases between. The CDR3 is 18 amino acids. The chain carries TRBV9 and TRBJ2-3; no clear D. This TCR derives from a man younger than 35 with type 1 diabetes. The specimen was naive CD4+ T cells from blood. CDR3 nucleotides: TGTGCCAGCAGCCGAAGGGCAGCCACCACCTCTAGCACAGATACGCAGTATTTT. This gives the protein CASSRRAATTSSTDTQYF.